The clone carrying this T cell receptor (beta chain) was found many times. What it binds is not known. These data come from a study of T cell repertoires in cytomegalovirus infection. Study in general: A matching HLA type, together with CMV infection, was signaled by public TCR beta signatures.

The germline V gene has CDR1 SGHRS and CDR2 YFSETQ. V shed 0 bases and J 3 bases; nucleotides not matched to a gene: 2. The CDR3 consists of 15 residues. One entry per CDR3 protein, called by TCRdb with MiXCR from the reads. The data hold 250,000 to 300,000 distinct CDR3 sequences, with approximately 9.2% observed a single time. Findings and caveats of the study: In two of eight donors, the top clonotype was HLA-C-restricted CMV-specific. Adding up the frequency of public TCR beta families identified people who carried CMV plus the relevant HLA.

Sequenced: PBMCs. This chain connects TRBV5-1 to TRBJ2-7; TRBD1 aligns across 11 bases. The sequence was obtained from a human donor in good health (CMV status not recorded). Some clones in this sample may be carry-over from other donors' samples. The CDR3 nucleotides are TGCGCCAGCAGCTTGGGGACAGGGGGCCTCTACGAGCAGTACTTC. Encoded protein: CASSLGTGGLYEQYF.